This T cell receptor beta chain originates from a study of early T cells in non-severe SARS-CoV-2 infection. Overall study context: Investigators sequenced bulk RNA drawn from unsorted whole blood, and chains remained unpaired. Overall study results and limits: Anti-spike CD8 responses were favored in VDJdb matching, and private and CD4 specificities were missed.

To note about this clonotype: The target antigen is unknown.

J lost 4 bases, V lost 2 bases, and 7 bases had no gene match. Germline CDR1 and CDR2: SSHAT and FNYEAQ (reference sequence). CDR3 length: 16 residues. Unique molecular identifiers (one per individual cDNA molecule) were attached. A single record per CDR3 protein comes from TCRdb applying MiXCR to the 5' RACE reads. Of about 40,000 distinct CDR3 sequences detected, about 6% appear once; the ten largest clones hold around 8%. The receptor comes from an adult who was a healthcare worker with PCR-confirmed SARS-CoV-2 infection or an uninfected control (not recorded which). The rearrangement links TRBV7-7 to TRBJ2-5; 10 nucleotides line up with TRBD1. The specimen was whole blood, collected at baseline. CDR3 amino acids: CASSLRPDRGVETQYF. CDR3 nucleotide sequence: TGTGCCAGCAGCTTACGTCCGGACAGGGGGGTAGAGACCCAGTACTTC. Drawing the rest from reference TRBV7-7 and TRBJ2-5, the complete variable domain is GAGVSQSPRYKVTKRGQDVTLRCDPISSHATLYWYQQALGQGPEFLTYFNYEAQPDKSGLPSDRFSAERPEGSISTLTIQRTEQRDSAMYRCASSLRPDRGVETQYFGPGTRLLVL.